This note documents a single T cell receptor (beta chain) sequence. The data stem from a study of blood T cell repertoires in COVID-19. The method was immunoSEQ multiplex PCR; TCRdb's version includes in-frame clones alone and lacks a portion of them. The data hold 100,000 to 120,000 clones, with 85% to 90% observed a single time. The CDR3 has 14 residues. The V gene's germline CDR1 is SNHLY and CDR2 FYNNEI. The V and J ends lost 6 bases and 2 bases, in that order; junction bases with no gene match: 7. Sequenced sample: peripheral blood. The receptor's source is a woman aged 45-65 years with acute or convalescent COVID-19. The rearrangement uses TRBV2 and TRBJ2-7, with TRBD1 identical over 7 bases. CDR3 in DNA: TGTGCCAGCAGACGGGACAGTCAAACCTACGAGCAGTACTTC. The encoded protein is CASRRDSQTYEQYF.